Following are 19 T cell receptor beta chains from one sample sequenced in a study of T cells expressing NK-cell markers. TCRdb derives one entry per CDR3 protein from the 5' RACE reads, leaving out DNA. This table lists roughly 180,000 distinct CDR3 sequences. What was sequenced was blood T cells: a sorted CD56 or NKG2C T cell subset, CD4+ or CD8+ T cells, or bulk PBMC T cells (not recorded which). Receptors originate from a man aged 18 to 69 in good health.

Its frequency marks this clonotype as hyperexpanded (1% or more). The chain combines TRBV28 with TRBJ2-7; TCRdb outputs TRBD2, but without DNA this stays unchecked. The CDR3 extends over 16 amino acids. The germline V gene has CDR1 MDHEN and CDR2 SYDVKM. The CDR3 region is CASTFSRDWNSYEQYF.

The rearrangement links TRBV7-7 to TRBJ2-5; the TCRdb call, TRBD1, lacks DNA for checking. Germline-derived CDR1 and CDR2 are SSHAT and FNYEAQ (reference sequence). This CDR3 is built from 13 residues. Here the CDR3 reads CASRASGSETQYF.

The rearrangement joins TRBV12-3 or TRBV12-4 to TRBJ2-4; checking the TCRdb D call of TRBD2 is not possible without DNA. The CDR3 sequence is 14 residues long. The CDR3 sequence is CASSLLAGYNIQYF.

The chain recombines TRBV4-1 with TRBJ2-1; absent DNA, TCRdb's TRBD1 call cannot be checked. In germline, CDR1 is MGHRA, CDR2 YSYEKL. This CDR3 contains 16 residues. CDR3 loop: CASSQLPGQGYNEQFF.

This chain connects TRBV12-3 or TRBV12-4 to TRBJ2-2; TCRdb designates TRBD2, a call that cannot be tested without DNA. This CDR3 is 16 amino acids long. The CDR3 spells CASSHWTSGDTGELFF.

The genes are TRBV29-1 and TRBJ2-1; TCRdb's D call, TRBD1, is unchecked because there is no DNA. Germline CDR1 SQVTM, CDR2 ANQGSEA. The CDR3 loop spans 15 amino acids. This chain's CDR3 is CSVRDGWSSYNEQFF.

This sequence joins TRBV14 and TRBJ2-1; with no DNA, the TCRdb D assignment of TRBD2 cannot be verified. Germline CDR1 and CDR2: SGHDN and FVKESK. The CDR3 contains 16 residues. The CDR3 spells CASSQDRSGGYNEQFF.

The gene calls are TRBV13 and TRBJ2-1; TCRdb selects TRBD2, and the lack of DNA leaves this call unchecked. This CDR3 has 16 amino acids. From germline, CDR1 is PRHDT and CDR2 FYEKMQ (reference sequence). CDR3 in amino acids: CASSPGLAGPAQEQFF.

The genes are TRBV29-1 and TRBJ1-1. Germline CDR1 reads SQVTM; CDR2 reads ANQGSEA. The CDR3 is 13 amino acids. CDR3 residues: CSVLNGRNTEAFF.

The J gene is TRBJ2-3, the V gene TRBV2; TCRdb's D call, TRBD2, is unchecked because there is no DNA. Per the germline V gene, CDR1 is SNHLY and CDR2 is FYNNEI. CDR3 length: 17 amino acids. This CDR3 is CASSQTLAGGPGDTQYF.

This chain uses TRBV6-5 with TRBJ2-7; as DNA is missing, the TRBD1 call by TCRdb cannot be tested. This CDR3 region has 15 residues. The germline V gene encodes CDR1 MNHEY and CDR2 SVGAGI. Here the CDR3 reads CASSYWGRLGYEQYF.

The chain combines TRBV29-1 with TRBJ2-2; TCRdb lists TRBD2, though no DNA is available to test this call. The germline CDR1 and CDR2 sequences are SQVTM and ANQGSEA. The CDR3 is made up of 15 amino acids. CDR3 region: CSVERATSNTGELFF.

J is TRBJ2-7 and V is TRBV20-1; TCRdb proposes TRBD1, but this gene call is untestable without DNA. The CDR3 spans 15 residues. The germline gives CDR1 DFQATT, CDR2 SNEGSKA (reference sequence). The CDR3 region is CSAREVGQGGYEQYF.

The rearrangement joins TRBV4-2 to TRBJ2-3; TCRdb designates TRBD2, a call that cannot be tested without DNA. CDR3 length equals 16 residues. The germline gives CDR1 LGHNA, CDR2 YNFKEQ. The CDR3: CASSQIAGVALGTQYF.

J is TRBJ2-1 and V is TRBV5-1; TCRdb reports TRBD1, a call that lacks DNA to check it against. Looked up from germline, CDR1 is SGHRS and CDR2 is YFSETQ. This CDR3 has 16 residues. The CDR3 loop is CASSDRDRAAYNEQFF.

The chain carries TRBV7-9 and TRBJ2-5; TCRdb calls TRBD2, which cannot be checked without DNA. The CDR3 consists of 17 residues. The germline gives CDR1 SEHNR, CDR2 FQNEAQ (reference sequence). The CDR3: CASSEGLENSFWETQYF.

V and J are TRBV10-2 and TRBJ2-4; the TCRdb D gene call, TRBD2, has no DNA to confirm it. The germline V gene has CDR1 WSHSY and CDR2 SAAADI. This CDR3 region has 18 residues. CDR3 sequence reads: CASSEDGVTWRAKNIQYF.

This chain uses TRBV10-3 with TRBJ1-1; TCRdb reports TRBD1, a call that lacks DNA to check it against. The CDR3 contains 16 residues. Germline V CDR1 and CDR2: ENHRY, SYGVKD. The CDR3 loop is CAISEVLLGDSFEAFF.

The CDR3 sequence is CASSRTGLGAFF. V usage is TRBV6-5 and J usage is TRBJ1-1; without DNA, the TCRdb call of TRBD1 cannot be checked. The CDR3 runs to 12 residues. Germline values: CDR1 MNHEY, CDR2 SVGAGI.